This T cell receptor (beta chain) derives from a study of T cell repertoires in cytomegalovirus infection. Study summary: Public signatures in TCR beta pointed to CMV infection and matching HLA type.

Overall study results and limits: The response measured ex vivo was dominated by TCR beta clonotypes (HLA-C-restricted and CMV-specific). Totalled public TCR beta family frequency picked out people who carried CMV plus the relevant HLA.

TCRdb re-called the reads through MiXCR, storing one row per CDR3 protein. The profile covers about 130,000 distinct CDR3 sequences, with roughly a quarter appearing a single time and 34% taken by the ten largest. The CDR3 consists of 14 residues. V gave up 0 bases and J gave up 0 bases, with 3 bases separating them. Germline CDR1 LGHDT, CDR2 YNNKEL (reference sequence). Comments on this clonotype: Its antigen remains unidentified.

The sample comprised PBMCs, sequenced either directly or after in vitro stimulation (not recorded which). The chain carries TRBV3-1 and TRBJ1-3; no reliable D call. The clonotype was recovered from a human donor in good health (CMV status not recorded). Some clones in this sample may be carry-over from other donors' samples. The CDR3 nucleotides read TGTGCCAGCAGCCAAGACAGCTCTGGAAACACCATATATTTT. Amino acid sequence: CASSQDSSGNTIYF. The full variable domain, with the rest looked up from reference TRBV3-1 and TRBJ1-3, is DTAVSQTPKYLVTQMGNDKSIKCEQNLGHDTMYWYKQDSKKFLKIMFSYNNKELIINETVPNRFSPKSPDKAHLNLHINSLELGDSAVYFCASSQDSSGNTIYFGEGSWLTVV.